The 25 T cell receptor beta chains reported below all come from one sample, sequenced in a study of T cell repertoires in cytomegalovirus infection. TCRdb called the reads again in MiXCR, with one record for every CDR3 protein. The sample consists of about 920,000 distinct CDR3 sequences, around 32% of them appearing once. No antigen has been assigned to these receptors. Source: cultured CD8+ T cells from PBMCs, taken from culture after CMV antigen stimulation. These TCRs come from a human donor in good health (CMV status not recorded). Some clones in this sample may be carry-over from other donors' samples.

This chain uses TRBV20-1 with TRBJ1-1, with 7 bases identical to TRBD1. Germline V gives CDR1 DFQATT, CDR2 SNEGSKA (reference sequence). The CDR3 runs 15 residues. V shed 3 bases, J shed 4 bases, and the junction held 11 bases outside the gene matches. CDR3 coding DNA: TGCAGTGCTAGGGGGGGAGGGGGCGCAGTCACTGAAGCTTTCTTT. Translation: CSARGGGGAVTEAFF.

There are a few counts of this clonotype. The V and J genes are TRBV7-9 and TRBJ2-1, with D possibly called TRBD1 or TRBD2 (5 bases each). From germline, CDR1 is SEHNR and CDR2 FQNEAQ (reference sequence). V lost 5 bases, J lost 9 bases, and 11 bases lay in between. This CDR3 has 12 amino acids. The CDR3 here is CASSARGLEQFF. The DNA of the CDR3 is TGTGCCAGCAGCGCGAGGGGTCTTGAGCAGTTCTTC.

This chain joins TRBV29-1 and TRBJ2-1, with 9 bases aligning to TRBD2. Germline CDR1 and CDR2: SQVTM and ANQGSEA. V lost 7 bases to trimming and J lost 7 bases; unmatched junction nucleotides: 11. The CDR3 extends over 14 amino acids. The DNA of the CDR3 is TGCAGCGCTGCCTCAGCGGGGGGTTTAAATGAGCAGTTCTTC. Its translation: CSAASAGGLNEQFF.

In its sample, this clonotype was seen many times. The chain employs TRBV7-6 and TRBJ2-1, with D maybe TRBD2 (5 bases). V was cut by 3 bases and J by 2 bases, with 11 bases left in between. The CDR3 has 15 amino acids. Looked up from germline, CDR1 is SGHVS and CDR2 is FNYEAQ. CDR3 region: CASSFLAATYNEQFF. The CDR3 DNA follows: TGTGCCAGCAGCTTCCTAGCAGCCACCTACAATGAGCAGTTCTTC.

About this clonotype itself: This may stem from a read error, because a much larger clone lies one nucleotide away. The CDR3 does not close with the conserved phenylalanine or tryptophan, likely indicating a read error. V usage is TRBV7-9 and J usage is TRBJ2-7, with a weak D call TRBD1 (6 bases). The CDR3 is made up of 13 amino acids. The germline gives CDR1 SEHNR, CDR2 FQNEAQ (reference sequence). V lost 3 bases to trimming and J lost 2 bases, with 8 bases between them. The CDR3 protein is CASSLGHTYEQYS. The CDR3 DNA follows: TGTGCCAGCAGCTTGGGACATACCTACGAGCAGTACTCC.

The table lists this clonotype with many counts. The chain carries TRBV19 and TRBJ1-6; D gene ambiguous. Trimming removed 9 bases at V and 7 bases at J, with 19 bases between. The CDR3 extends over 15 amino acids. Germline CDR1 reads LNHDA; CDR2 reads SQIVND (reference sequence). The CDR3 DNA is TGTGCCAGCGCTCCGATAACACAGAGGAATTCACCCCTCCACTTT. As protein: CASAPITQRNSPLHF.

V usage is TRBV5-4 and J usage is TRBJ2-3; D might be TRBD1 (7 bases). V lost 7 bases and J lost 0, with 9 bases in between. This CDR3 is built from 13 residues. Germline V lookup: CDR1 SGHNT, CDR2 YYREEE (reference sequence). The CDR3 coding sequence is TGTGCCAGCGCGGGACAGAGCACAGATACGCAGTATTTT. The encoded protein is CASAGQSTDTQYF.

This clonotype has a handful of counts. J is TRBJ2-2 and V is TRBV4-1, with D uncertain. The CDR3 loop spans 14 amino acids. The V gene's germline CDR1 is MGHRA and CDR2 YSYEKL. Deletions cut 3 bases from V and 6 bases from J, with 11 bases between. Here the CDR3 DNA reads TGCGCCAGCAGCCAGGGTCCGCAGGCCGGGGAGCTGTTTTTT. Protein product: CASSQGPQAGELFF.

The genes are TRBV20-1 and TRBJ2-7; D call uncertain. The CDR3 is 11 residues long. Trimming cost V 3 bases and J 6 bases, with 9 bases left between them. Germline assignment: CDR1 DFQATT and CDR2 SNEGSKA (reference sequence). The CDR3 nucleotides are TGCAGTGCTAGGAAAGGCCCCGAGCAGTACTTC. It is translated as CSARKGPEQYF.

This clonotype showed up many times. The CDR3, as DNA: TGTGCCAGCACCCCCTTAGGGAGTGATGCCTACGAGCAGTACGTC. It is translated as CASTPLGSDAYEQYV. The chain employs TRBV7-9 and TRBJ2-7, with a possible D match to TRBD2 (5 bases). This CDR3 spans 15 amino acids. Deletions cut 7 bases from V and 2 bases from J, with 18 bases between. The germline V gene encodes CDR1 SEHNR and CDR2 FQNEAQ (reference sequence).

The CDR3 protein is CASSLGHSQPQHF. The CDR3 nucleotides are TGTGCCAGCAGCTTAGGACACAGTCAGCCCCAGCATTTT. J is TRBJ1-5 and V is TRBV7-9; D is undetermined. CDR1 SEHNR and CDR2 FQNEAQ come from the germline V gene (reference sequence). CDR3 length equals 13 residues. The V end was cut by 1 base, the J end by 6 bases, with 7 bases between.

This chain links TRBV6-4 with TRBJ1-4; no firm D call. Germline CDR1 MRHNA, CDR2 SNTAGT. V lost 5 bases to trimming and J lost 4 bases, with 17 bases between them. The CDR3 contains 16 residues. CDR3 in amino acids: CASSPQFTRSNEKLFF. CDR3 nucleotide sequence: TGTGCCAGCAGTCCACAGTTTACCCGAAGTAATGAAAAACTGTTTTTT.

Concerning this clonotype itself: A much larger clone differs from this one at a single base, so this may be a read error. CDR3 in DNA: TGTGTCAGCAGTTTCGGGAGCGAGCAGTACTTC. This codes for CVSSFGSEQYF. The rearrangement joins TRBV12-3 or TRBV12-4 to TRBJ2-7, with D tentatively TRBD2 (6 bases). The CDR3 is 11 amino acids.

This chain joins TRBV6-6 and TRBJ2-2; D is uncertain. Germline CDR1 MNHNY, CDR2 SVGAGI (reference sequence). This CDR3 is built from 12 residues. Trimming stripped 6 bases from V and 10 bases from J, with 12 bases between. CDR3 sequence (DNA): TGTGCCAGCAGCTTAGGGCTTCCGGAGCTGTTTTTT. Residues: CASSLGLPELFF.

The J gene is TRBJ1-1, the V gene TRBV7-9; D possibly corresponds to TRBD1 (5 bases). V was clipped by 3 bases and J by 3 bases, with 14 bases between them. The CDR3 covers 15 residues. Germline loops: CDR1 SEHNR, CDR2 FQNEAQ (reference sequence). The chain's CDR3 is CASSFPKRGYTEAFF. In DNA, the CDR3 is TGTGCCAGCAGCTTTCCCAAAAGGGGTTACACTGAAGCTTTCTTT. Full variable domain (missing parts from reference TRBV7-9 and TRBJ1-1): DTGVSQNPRHKITKRGQNVTFRCDPISEHNRLYWYRQTLGQGPEFLTYFQNEAQLEKSRLLSDRFSAERPKGSFSTLEIQRTEQGDSAMYLCASSFPKRGYTEAFFGQGTRLTVV.

The gene calls are TRBV10-2 and TRBJ2-3, with TRBD2 identical over 10 bases. CDR3 size: 15 residues. Per germline, CDR1 WSHSY and CDR2 SAAADI. V gave up 7 bases and J gave up 0 bases; unmatched junction bases: 4. CDR3 DNA: TGCGCCAGCACAGATAGCGGGGGGAGCACAGATACGCAGTATTTT. As protein: CASTDSGGSTDTQYF.

The J gene is TRBJ2-7, the V gene TRBV10-3, with 7 bases fitting TRBD1. The ends lost 4 bases at V and 3 bases at J; junction bases unmatched: 9. The germline CDR1 and CDR2 sequences are ENHRY and SYGVKD. The CDR3 length is 15 residues. DNA of the CDR3: TGTGCCATCAGTGCTACAGGGGATGATTACTACGAGCAGTACTTC. It translates to CAISATGDDYYEQYF.

The rearrangement uses TRBV6-5 and TRBJ2-3; TRBD2 is a possible D gene (6 bases). This CDR3 contains 13 residues. Trimming took 8 bases from V and 4 from J, leaving 13 bases between them. Germline lookup yields CDR1 MNHEY and CDR2 SVGAGI. The CDR3, as DNA: TGTGCCAGCCAACTAGCTCCGGCAGATACGCAGTATTTT. It encodes CASQLAPADTQYF.

This clonotype was observed a few times. V usage is TRBV6-5 and J usage is TRBJ2-5; 7 nucleotides align to TRBD1. The CDR3 runs to 15 residues. Germline V gene lookup returns CDR1 MNHEY and CDR2 SVGAGI. V shed 0 bases, J shed 1 base, and the junction held 2 bases outside the gene matches. The CDR3 here is CASSYSGTVQETQYF. The CDR3 nucleotides read TGTGCCAGCAGTTACTCGGGGACAGTCCAAGAGACCCAGTACTTC.

This clonotype has at least ten counts. The V gene is TRBV7-9, the J gene TRBJ2-7; D remains unclear. Germline-derived CDR1 and CDR2 are SEHNR and FQNEAQ (reference sequence). The CDR3 covers 13 residues. V was clipped by 5 bases and J by 4 bases, with 12 bases between them. The CDR3 DNA reads TGTGCCAGCAGCCCCATCGACCGGTACGAGCAGTACTTC. This encodes CASSPIDRYEQYF.

The chain uses TRBV29-1 and TRBJ2-2; unclear D gene. The CDR3 spans 11 residues. With 5 bases removed from V and 6 bases from J, the gap between germline ends came to 7 bases. The germline V gene has CDR1 SQVTM and CDR2 ANQGSEA. The CDR3 DNA reads as TGCAGCGTTACATGGGCCGGGGAGCTGTTTTTT. Protein: CSVTWAGELFF.

Note on this clonotype: A much bigger clone sits one base away, suggesting this may be a read error. V and J are TRBV6-8 and TRBJ2-1; 16 bases fit TRBD2. Looked up from germline, CDR1 is MNHGY and CDR2 is SAAAGT. V was clipped by 5 bases and J by 7 bases; unmatched bases: 5. The length of the CDR3 is 16 residues. DNA for the CDR3: TGTGCCAGCAGTGGGACTAGCGGGGGGGCCGGGAATGAGCAGTTCTTC. It encodes CASSGTSGGAGNEQFF.

This clonotype was detected a few times. The chain joins TRBV27 to TRBJ2-7, with D possibly being TRBD2 (6 bases). The V end lost 4 bases, the J end lost 4 bases, and 17 bases lay between the germline ends. Per the germline V gene, CDR1 is MNHEY and CDR2 is SMNVEV (reference sequence). The CDR3 is made up of 15 amino acids. Here the CDR3 reads CASSSDLGRGYEQYV. The CDR3 DNA follows: TGTGCCAGCAGTTCCGACCTGGGACGGGGGTACGAGCAGTACGTC.

The V and J genes are TRBV5-5 and TRBJ2-7; possible D gene TRBD1, 6 bases. V was shortened by 5 bases and J by 3 bases, with 15 bases between the two germline ends. This CDR3 has 14 residues. Germline CDR1 SGHKS, CDR2 YYEKEE (reference sequence). The CDR3 DNA follows: TGTGCCAGCAGTCACCGGGACACCTTCTACGAGCAGTACTTC. Residues: CASSHRDTFYEQYF.

This chain uses TRBV6-1 with TRBJ2-1; 13 bases are a match to TRBD2. Losses at the gene ends were 6 bases for V and 3 bases for J; bases not matched to a gene: 5. From germline, CDR1 is MNHNS and CDR2 SASEGT. The CDR3 totals 16 residues. DNA of the CDR3: TGTGCCAGCAGAAGGACTAGCGGGGGCCTCTACAATGAGCAGTTCTTC. It encodes CASRRTSGGLYNEQFF.